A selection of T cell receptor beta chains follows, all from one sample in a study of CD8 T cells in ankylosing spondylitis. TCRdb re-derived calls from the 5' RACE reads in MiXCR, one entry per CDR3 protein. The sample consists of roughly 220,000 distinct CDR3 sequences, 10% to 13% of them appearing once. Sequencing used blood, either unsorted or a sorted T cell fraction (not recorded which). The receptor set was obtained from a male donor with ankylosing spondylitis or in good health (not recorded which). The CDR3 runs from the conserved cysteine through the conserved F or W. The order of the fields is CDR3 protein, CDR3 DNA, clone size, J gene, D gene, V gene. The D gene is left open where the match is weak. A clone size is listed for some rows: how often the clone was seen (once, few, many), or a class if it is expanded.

CDR3 protein: CASSAGTGFYEQYF
CDR3 DNA: TGTGCCAGCAGTGCCGGGACAGGGTTCTACGAGCAGTACTTC
clone size: many
J gene: TRBJ2-7
D gene: TRBD1
V gene: TRBV12-3/TRBV12-4

CDR3 protein: CASSSAGAEADTQYF
CDR3 DNA: TGCGCCAGCAGCTCCGCGGGGGCTGAGGCAGATACGCAGTATTTT
clone size: -
J gene: TRBJ2-3
D gene: -
V gene: TRBV4-1

CDR3 protein: CASRGAGEGTGELFF
CDR3 DNA: TGTGCCAGCAGAGGAGCGGGGGAGGGCACCGGGGAGCTGTTTTTT
clone size: many
J gene: TRBJ2-2
D gene: TRBD2
V gene: TRBV12-3/TRBV12-4

CDR3 protein: CASRNSDRGEGDTQYF
CDR3 DNA: TGTGCCAGCAGAAATTCGGACAGGGGGGAGGGGGATACGCAGTATTTT
clone size: many
J gene: TRBJ2-3
D gene: TRBD1
V gene: TRBV28

CDR3 protein: CASTYSSRGHEQYF
CDR3 DNA: TGTGCCAGCACCTATAGCTCCAGGGGCCACGAGCAGTACTTC
clone size: -
J gene: TRBJ2-7
D gene: -
V gene: TRBV3-1

CDR3 protein: CSAGTGVNTIYF
CDR3 DNA: TGCAGTGCTGGGACAGGGGTAAACACCATATATTTT
clone size: many
J gene: TRBJ1-3
D gene: TRBD1
V gene: TRBV20-1

CDR3 protein: CATSREGQETQYF
CDR3 DNA: TGTGCCACCAGCAGAGAAGGGCAAGAGACCCAGTACTTC
clone size: few
J gene: TRBJ2-5
D gene: -
V gene: TRBV15

CDR3 protein: CASSLGPPSSYNSPLHF
CDR3 DNA: TGTGCCAGCAGCTTAGGACCGCCGAGCTCCTATAATTCACCCCTCCACTTT
clone size: many
J gene: TRBJ1-6
D gene: -
V gene: TRBV7-9

CDR3 protein: CASEGPVQETQYF
CDR3 DNA: TGTGCCAGTGAGGGTCCAGTGCAAGAGACCCAGTACTTC
clone size: many
J gene: TRBJ2-5
D gene: -
V gene: TRBV7-9

CDR3 protein: CASSPLPGQIYEQYF
CDR3 DNA: TGTGCCAGCAGCCCCCTCCCGGGACAGATCTACGAGCAGTACTTC
clone size: -
J gene: TRBJ2-7
D gene: TRBD1
V gene: TRBV7-3

CDR3 protein: CSAKDRGYQETQYF
CDR3 DNA: TGCAGCGCCAAGGACAGGGGGTACCAAGAGACCCAGTACTTC
clone size: few
J gene: TRBJ2-5
D gene: TRBD1
V gene: TRBV29-1

CDR3 protein: CASSLAGDETQYF
CDR3 DNA: TGTGCCAGCAGTTTAGCGGGGGATGAGACCCAGTACTTC
clone size: -
J gene: TRBJ2-5
D gene: -
V gene: TRBV12-3/TRBV12-4

CDR3 protein: CASSFGRSGGELFF
CDR3 DNA: TGTGCCAGCAGTTTTGGCAGGTCTGGCGGGGAGCTGTTTTTT
clone size: many
J gene: TRBJ2-2
D gene: -
V gene: TRBV12-3/TRBV12-4

CDR3 protein: CATSRGTGTGTDTQYF
CDR3 DNA: TGTGCCACCAGCAGAGGAACCGGGACAGGGACAGATACGCAGTATTTT
clone size: many
J gene: TRBJ2-3
D gene: TRBD1
V gene: TRBV15

CDR3 protein: CASSTTGGPNYGYTF
CDR3 DNA: TGTGCCAGCAGCACTACAGGGGGTCCTAACTATGGCTACACCTTC
clone size: -
J gene: TRBJ1-2
D gene: TRBD1
V gene: TRBV7-2

CDR3 protein: CASSPRQGSSYEQYF
CDR3 DNA: TGCGCCAGCAGCCCAAGACAGGGTAGCTCCTACGAGCAGTACTTC
clone size: -
J gene: TRBJ2-7
D gene: TRBD1
V gene: TRBV5-1

CDR3 protein: CASSLDGQVGQPQHF
CDR3 DNA: TGTGCCAGCAGCTTAGATGGACAGGTTGGTCAGCCCCAGCATTTT
clone size: many
J gene: TRBJ1-5
D gene: TRBD1
V gene: TRBV7-2

CDR3 protein: CASSLGEYIQYF
CDR3 DNA: TGTGCCAGCAGCTTAGGGGAATACATTCAGTACTTC
clone size: many
J gene: TRBJ2-4
D gene: -
V gene: TRBV5-6

CDR3 protein: CASSLLRGSTDTQYF
CDR3 DNA: TGTGCCAGCAGCTTACTGCGGGGAAGCACAGATACGCAGTATTTT
clone size: -
J gene: TRBJ2-3
D gene: -
V gene: TRBV7-9

CDR3 protein: CASSQGTRANEQFF
CDR3 DNA: TGTGCCAGCAGCCAAGGGACTAGGGCCAATGAGCAGTTCTTC
clone size: few
J gene: TRBJ2-1
D gene: TRBD2
V gene: TRBV3-1

CDR3 protein: CSAHTLSGGETQYF
CDR3 DNA: TGCAGTGCTCATACCCTAAGTGGAGGGGAGACCCAGTACTTC
clone size: many
J gene: TRBJ2-5
D gene: -
V gene: TRBV20-1

CDR3 protein: CASSAATGGIETQYF
CDR3 DNA: TGTGCCAGCAGCGCCGCGACAGGGGGCATCGAGACCCAGTACTTC
clone size: -
J gene: TRBJ2-5
D gene: TRBD1
V gene: TRBV7-9

CDR3 protein: CATSRDHGVLNYGYTF
CDR3 DNA: TGTGCCACCAGCAGAGACCATGGGGTTTTAAACTATGGCTACACCTTC
clone size: many
J gene: TRBJ1-2
D gene: -
V gene: TRBV15

CDR3 protein: CASSPGISEQYF
CDR3 DNA: TGTGCCAGTTCTCCGGGTATCAGCGAGCAGTACTTC
clone size: few
J gene: TRBJ2-7
D gene: -
V gene: TRBV6-2/TRBV6-3

CDR3 protein: CASSFSEGEPQHF
CDR3 DNA: TGCGCCAGCAGCTTCTCAGAGGGGGAGCCCCAGCATTTT
clone size: few
J gene: TRBJ1-5
D gene: -
V gene: TRBV5-1

CDR3 protein: CATAVGDQETQYF
CDR3 DNA: TGTGCCACCGCCGTAGGCGACCAAGAGACCCAGTACTTC
clone size: -
J gene: TRBJ2-5
D gene: -
V gene: TRBV10-3

CDR3 protein: CASSLGGTGLRELFF
CDR3 DNA: TGTGCCAGCAGCTTAGGCGGGACAGGGCTGCGGGAGCTGTTTTTT
clone size: few
J gene: TRBJ2-2
D gene: TRBD1
V gene: TRBV11-3

CDR3 protein: CASSAGIRGNTIYF
CDR3 DNA: TGTGCCAGCAGTGCAGGAATACGAGGAAACACCATATATTTT
clone size: -
J gene: TRBJ1-3
D gene: -
V gene: TRBV12-3/TRBV12-4

CDR3 protein: CASSRGQGNNSPLHF
CDR3 DNA: TGCGCCAGCAGCCGGGGACAGGGAAATAATTCACCCCTCCACTTT
clone size: few
J gene: TRBJ1-6
D gene: TRBD1
V gene: TRBV5-1

CDR3 protein: CASSVEGTNTEAFF
CDR3 DNA: TGTGCCAGCAGCGTAGAGGGTACTAACACTGAAGCTTTCTTT
clone size: -
J gene: TRBJ1-1
D gene: -
V gene: TRBV9

CDR3 protein: CASSGQGAYYEQYF
CDR3 DNA: TGTGCCAGCAGCGGACAGGGAGCGTACTACGAGCAGTACTTC
clone size: many
J gene: TRBJ2-7
D gene: TRBD1
V gene: TRBV6-1

CDR3 protein: CASSPEGLAETQYF
CDR3 DNA: TGCGCCAGCAGCCCCGAGGGACTAGCGGAGACCCAGTACTTC
clone size: -
J gene: TRBJ2-5
D gene: TRBD2
V gene: TRBV5-1

CDR3 protein: CASMTGTSSGANVLTF
CDR3 DNA: TGTGCCAGTATGACCGGGACAAGCTCTGGGGCCAACGTCCTGACTTTC
clone size: few
J gene: TRBJ2-6
D gene: -
V gene: TRBV19

CDR3 protein: CASSSSGGTYNEQFF
CDR3 DNA: TGCGCCAGCAGTTCTAGCGGGGGGACTTACAATGAGCAGTTCTTC
clone size: -
J gene: TRBJ2-1
D gene: TRBD2
V gene: TRBV5-1

CDR3 protein: CASSLGDGSHEKLFF
CDR3 DNA: TGCGCCAGCAGCTTGGGGGACGGTAGTCATGAAAAACTGTTTTTT
clone size: many
J gene: TRBJ1-4
D gene: -
V gene: TRBV5-1

CDR3 protein: CASSSLGDEQFF
CDR3 DNA: TGCGCCAGCAGCTCCCTTGGAGATGAGCAGTTCTTC
clone size: many
J gene: TRBJ2-1
D gene: -
V gene: TRBV5-1

CDR3 protein: CSARPPGGRTLNTGELFF
CDR3 DNA: TGCAGTGCTAGACCCCCAGGAGGGCGAACTCTGAACACCGGGGAGCTGTTTTTT
clone size: many
J gene: TRBJ2-2
D gene: -
V gene: TRBV20-1

CDR3 protein: CASSPPGGFGNEQFF
CDR3 DNA: TGCGCCAGCAGCCCGCCGGGCGGGTTTGGCAATGAGCAGTTCTTC
clone size: few
J gene: TRBJ2-1
D gene: -
V gene: TRBV5-1

CDR3 protein: CSAGLGQANDYGYTF
CDR3 DNA: TGCAGTGCTGGATTGGGACAGGCGAACGACTATGGCTACACCTTC
clone size: few
J gene: TRBJ1-2
D gene: TRBD1
V gene: TRBV20-1

CDR3 protein: CAISESTGDQPQHF
CDR3 DNA: TGTGCCATCAGTGAGTCAACAGGTGATCAGCCCCAGCATTTT
clone size: many
J gene: TRBJ1-5
D gene: -
V gene: TRBV10-3

CDR3 protein: CASSLITGQGNQPQHF
CDR3 DNA: TGTGCCAGCAGCTTAATTACGGGGCAGGGGAATCAGCCCCAGCATTTT
clone size: many
J gene: TRBJ1-5
D gene: -
V gene: TRBV7-2